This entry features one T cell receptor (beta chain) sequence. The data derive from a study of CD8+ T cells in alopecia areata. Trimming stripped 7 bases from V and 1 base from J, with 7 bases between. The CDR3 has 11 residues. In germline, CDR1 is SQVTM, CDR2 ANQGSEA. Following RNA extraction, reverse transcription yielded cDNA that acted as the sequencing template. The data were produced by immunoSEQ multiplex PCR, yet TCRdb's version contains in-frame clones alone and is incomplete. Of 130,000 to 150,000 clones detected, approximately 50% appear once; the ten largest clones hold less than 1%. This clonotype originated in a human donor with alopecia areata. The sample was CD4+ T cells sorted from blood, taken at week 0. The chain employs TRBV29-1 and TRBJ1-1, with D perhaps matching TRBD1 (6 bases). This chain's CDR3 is CSGTANTEAFF. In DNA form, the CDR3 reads TGCAGCGGGACAGCGAACACTGAAGCTTTCTTT.